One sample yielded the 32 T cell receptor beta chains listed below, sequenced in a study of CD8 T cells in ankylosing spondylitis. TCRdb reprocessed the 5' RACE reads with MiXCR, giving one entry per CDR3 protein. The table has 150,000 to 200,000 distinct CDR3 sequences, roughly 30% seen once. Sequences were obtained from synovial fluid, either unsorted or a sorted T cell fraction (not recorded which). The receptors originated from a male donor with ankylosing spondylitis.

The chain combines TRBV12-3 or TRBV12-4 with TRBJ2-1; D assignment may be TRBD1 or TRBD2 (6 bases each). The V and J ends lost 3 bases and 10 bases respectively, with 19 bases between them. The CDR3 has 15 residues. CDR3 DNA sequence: TGTGCCAGCAGTTTGAACGGCGGGAAGGGGGGCGAGCAGTTCTTC. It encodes CASSLNGGKGGEQFF.

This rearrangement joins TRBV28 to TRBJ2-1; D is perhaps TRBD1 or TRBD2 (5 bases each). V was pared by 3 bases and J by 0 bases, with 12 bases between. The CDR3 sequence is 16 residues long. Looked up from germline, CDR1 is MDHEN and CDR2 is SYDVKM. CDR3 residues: CASSFVGESSYNEQFF. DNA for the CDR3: TGTGCCAGCAGTTTTGTGGGGGAGAGCTCCTACAATGAGCAGTTCTTC.

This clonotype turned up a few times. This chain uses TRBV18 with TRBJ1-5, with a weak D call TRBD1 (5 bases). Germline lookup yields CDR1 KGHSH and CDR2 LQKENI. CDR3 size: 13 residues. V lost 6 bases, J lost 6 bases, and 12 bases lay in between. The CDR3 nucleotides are TGTGCCAGCTCCCAGGGAAGCGGTCAGCCCCAGCATTTT. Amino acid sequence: CASSQGSGQPQHF.

The DNA of the CDR3 is TGCAGTGCTAAAGCGGGAGGTGGGTACGAGCAGTACTTC. It specifies CSAKAGGGYEQYF. The rearrangement joins TRBV20-1 to TRBJ2-7; 9 positions match TRBD2. The V gene's germline CDR1 is DFQATT and CDR2 SNEGSKA (reference sequence). The ends lost 4 bases at V and 4 bases at J; junction bases unmatched: 5. The length of the CDR3 is 13 residues.

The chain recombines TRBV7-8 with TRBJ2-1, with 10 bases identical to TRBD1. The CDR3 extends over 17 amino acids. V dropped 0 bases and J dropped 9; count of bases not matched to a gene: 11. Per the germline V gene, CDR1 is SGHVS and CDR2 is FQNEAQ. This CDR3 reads CASSLATGTGVYSEQFF. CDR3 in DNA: TGTGCCAGCAGCTTAGCCACCGGGACAGGGGTCTATAGTGAGCAGTTCTTC.

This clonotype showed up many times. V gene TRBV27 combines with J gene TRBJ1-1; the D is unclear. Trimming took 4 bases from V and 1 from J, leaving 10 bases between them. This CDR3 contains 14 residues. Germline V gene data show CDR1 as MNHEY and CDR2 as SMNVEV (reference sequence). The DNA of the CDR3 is TGTGCCAGCAGTTCCGGCGGTAGGAACACTGAAGCTTTCTTT. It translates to CASSSGGRNTEAFF.

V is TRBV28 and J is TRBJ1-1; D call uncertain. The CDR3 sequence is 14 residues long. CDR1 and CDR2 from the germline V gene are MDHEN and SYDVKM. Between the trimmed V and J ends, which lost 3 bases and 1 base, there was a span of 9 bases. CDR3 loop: CASSFGGRNTEAFF. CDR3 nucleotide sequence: TGTGCCAGCAGTTTTGGAGGGAGGAACACTGAAGCTTTCTTT.

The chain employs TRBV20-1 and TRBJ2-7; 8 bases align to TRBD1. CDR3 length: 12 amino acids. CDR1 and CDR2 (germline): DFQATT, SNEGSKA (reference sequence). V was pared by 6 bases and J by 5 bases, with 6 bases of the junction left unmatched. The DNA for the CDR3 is TGCAGTGCCGTGGGACAGGTAGACGAGCAGTACTTC. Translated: CSAVGQVDEQYF.

CDR3: CASSWPPQNSYEQYF. The CDR3 DNA is TGCGCCAGCAGCTGGCCCCCCCAGAACTCCTACGAGCAGTACTTC. The rearrangement uses TRBV10-2 and TRBJ2-7; no clear D gene. The CDR3 spans 15 residues. The germline CDR1 and CDR2 sequences are WSHSY and SAAADI. The germline V and J ends were trimmed by 6 bases and 0 bases, with 15 bases remaining between them.

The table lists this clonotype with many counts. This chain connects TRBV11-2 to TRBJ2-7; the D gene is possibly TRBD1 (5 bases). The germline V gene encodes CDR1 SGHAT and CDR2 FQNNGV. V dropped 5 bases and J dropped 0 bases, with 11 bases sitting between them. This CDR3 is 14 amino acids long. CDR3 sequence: CASSLWGSSYEQYF. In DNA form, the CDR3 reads TGTGCCAGCAGCCTCTGGGGCAGCTCCTACGAGCAGTACTTC.

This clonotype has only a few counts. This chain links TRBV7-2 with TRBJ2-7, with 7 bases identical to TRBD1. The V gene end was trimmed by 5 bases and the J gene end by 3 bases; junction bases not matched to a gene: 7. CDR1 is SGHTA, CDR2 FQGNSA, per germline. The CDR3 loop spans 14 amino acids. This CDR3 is CASSRTQGDYEQYF. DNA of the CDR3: TGTGCCAGCAGCAGAACTCAGGGGGACTACGAGCAGTACTTC. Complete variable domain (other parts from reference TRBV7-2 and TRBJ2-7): GAGVSQSPSNKVTEKGKDVELRCDPISGHTALYWYRQSLGQGLEFLIYFQGNSAPDKSGLPSDRFSAERTGGSVSTLTIQRTQQEDSAVYLCASSRTQGDYEQYFGPGTRLTVT.

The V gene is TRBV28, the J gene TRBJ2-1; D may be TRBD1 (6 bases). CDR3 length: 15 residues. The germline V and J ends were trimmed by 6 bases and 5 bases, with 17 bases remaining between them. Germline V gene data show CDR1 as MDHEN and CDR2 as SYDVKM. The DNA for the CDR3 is TGTGCCAGCAGCCTCCAGGGGTTGGGAGACAATGAGCAGTTCTTC. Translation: CASSLQGLGDNEQFF.

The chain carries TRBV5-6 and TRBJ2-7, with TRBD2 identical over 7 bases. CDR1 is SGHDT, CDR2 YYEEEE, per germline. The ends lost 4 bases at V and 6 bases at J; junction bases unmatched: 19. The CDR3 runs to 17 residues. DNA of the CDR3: TGTGCCAGCAGCCTTCCCCGGAGCGGGGCCAAATCGGGCGAGCAGTACTTC. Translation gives CASSLPRSGAKSGEQYF.

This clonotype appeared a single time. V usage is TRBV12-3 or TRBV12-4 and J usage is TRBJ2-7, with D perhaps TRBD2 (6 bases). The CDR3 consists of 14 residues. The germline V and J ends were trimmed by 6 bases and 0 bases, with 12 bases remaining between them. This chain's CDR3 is CASSRGIDSYEQYF. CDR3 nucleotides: TGTGCCAGCAGCCGGGGGATAGACTCCTACGAGCAGTACTTC.

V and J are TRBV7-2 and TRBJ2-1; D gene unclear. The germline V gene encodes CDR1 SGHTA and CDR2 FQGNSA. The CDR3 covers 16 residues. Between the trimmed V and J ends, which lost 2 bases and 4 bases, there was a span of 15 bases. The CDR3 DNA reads TGTGCCAGCAGCTTATCTTTTCGCGTGGAGTACAATGAGCAGTTCTTC. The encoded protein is CASSLSFRVEYNEQFF.

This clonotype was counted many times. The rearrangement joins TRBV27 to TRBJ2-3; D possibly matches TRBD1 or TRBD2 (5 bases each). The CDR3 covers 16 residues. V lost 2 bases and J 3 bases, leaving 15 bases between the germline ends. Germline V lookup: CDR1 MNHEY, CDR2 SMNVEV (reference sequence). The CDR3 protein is CASSLSGTAPTDTQYF. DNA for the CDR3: TGTGCCAGCAGTTTAAGTGGGACGGCCCCTACAGATACGCAGTATTTT.

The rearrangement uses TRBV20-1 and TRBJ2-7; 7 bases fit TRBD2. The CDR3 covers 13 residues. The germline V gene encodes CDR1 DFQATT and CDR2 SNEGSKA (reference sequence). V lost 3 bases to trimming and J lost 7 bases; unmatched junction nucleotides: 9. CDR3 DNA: TGCAGTGCTAGTCGACTAGCTGCTGGTGAGCAGTACTTC. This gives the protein CSASRLAAGEQYF.

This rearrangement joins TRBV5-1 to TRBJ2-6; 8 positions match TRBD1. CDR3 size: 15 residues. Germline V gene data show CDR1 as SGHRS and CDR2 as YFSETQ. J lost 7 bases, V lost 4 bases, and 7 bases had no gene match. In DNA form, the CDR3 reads TGCGCCAGCAGCCACAATCAGGGGGCCGCCAACGTCCTGACTTTC. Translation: CASSHNQGAANVLTF.

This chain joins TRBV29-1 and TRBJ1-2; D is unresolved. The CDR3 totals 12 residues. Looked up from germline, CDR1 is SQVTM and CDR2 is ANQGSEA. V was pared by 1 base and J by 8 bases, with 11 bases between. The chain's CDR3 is CSVEGGRPGYTF. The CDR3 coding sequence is TGCAGCGTTGAAGGAGGGCGTCCAGGCTACACCTTC.

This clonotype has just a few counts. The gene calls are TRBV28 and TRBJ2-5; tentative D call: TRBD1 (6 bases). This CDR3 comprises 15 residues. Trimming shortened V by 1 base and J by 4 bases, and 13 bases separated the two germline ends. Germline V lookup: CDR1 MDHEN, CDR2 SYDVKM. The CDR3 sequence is CASSLYQGWAETQYF. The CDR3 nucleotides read TGTGCCAGCAGTTTATATCAGGGGTGGGCAGAGACCCAGTACTTC.

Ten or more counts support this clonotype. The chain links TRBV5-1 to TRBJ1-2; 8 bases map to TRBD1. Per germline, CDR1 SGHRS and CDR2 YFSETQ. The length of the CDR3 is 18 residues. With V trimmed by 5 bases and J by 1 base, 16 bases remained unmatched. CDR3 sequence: CASRTLGAGGSLNYGYTF. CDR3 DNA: TGCGCCAGCAGGACCCTTGGGGCAGGGGGCAGCCTTAACTATGGCTACACCTTC.

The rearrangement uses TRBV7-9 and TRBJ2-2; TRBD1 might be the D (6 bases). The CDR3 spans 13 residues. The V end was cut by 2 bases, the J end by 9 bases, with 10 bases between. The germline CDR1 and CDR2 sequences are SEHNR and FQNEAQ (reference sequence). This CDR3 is CASSLLGGWELFF. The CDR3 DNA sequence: TGTGCCAGCAGCTTACTAGGGGGATGGGAGCTGTTTTTT.

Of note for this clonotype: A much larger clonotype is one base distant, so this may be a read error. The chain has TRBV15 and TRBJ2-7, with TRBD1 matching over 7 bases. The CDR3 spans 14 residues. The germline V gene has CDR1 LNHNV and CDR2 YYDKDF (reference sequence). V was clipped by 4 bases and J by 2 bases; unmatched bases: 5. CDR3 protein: CATSNDRVPYEQYF. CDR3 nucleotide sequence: TGTGCCACCAGCAACGACAGGGTGCCCTACGAGCAGTACTTC.

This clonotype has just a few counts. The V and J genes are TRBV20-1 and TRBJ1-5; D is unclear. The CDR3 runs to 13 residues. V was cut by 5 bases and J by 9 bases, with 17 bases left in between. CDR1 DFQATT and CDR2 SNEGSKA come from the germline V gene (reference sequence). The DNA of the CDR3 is TGCAGTGCTCTCTCGGACGTTGGGCGGCCCCAGCATTTT. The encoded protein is CSALSDVGRPQHF.

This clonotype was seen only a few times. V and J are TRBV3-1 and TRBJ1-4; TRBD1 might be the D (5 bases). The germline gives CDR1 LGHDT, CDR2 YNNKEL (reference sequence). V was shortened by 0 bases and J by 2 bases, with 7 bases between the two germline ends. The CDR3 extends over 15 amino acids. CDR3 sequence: CASSQDAGTNEKLFF. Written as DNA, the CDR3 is TGTGCCAGCAGCCAAGATGCAGGGACTAATGAAAAACTGTTTTTT.

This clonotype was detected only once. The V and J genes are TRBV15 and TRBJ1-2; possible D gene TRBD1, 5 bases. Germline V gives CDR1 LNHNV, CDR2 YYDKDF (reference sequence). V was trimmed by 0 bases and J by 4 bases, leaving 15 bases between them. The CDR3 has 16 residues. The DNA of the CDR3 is TGTGCCACCAGCAGAGATTCTGTTGGGGGTAGCTATGGCTACACCTTC. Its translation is CATSRDSVGGSYGYTF. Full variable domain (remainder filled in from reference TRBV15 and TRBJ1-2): DAMVIQNPRYQVTQFGKPVTLSCSQTLNHNVMYWYQQKSSQAPKLLFHYYDKDFNNEADTPDNFQSRRPNTSFCFLDIRSPGLGDTAMYLCATSRDSVGGSYGYTFGSGTRLTVV.

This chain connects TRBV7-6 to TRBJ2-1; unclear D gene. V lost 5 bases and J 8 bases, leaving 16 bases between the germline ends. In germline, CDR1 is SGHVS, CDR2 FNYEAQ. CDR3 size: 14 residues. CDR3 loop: CASSPTVPAYEQFF. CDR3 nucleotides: TGTGCCAGCAGCCCAACGGTCCCAGCATATGAGCAGTTCTTC.

This CDR3 reads CASQTFLQNTEAFF. CDR3 DNA: TGTGCCAGCCAAACCTTCCTACAGAACACTGAAGCTTTCTTT. The chain employs TRBV2 and TRBJ1-1, with D uncertain. Deletions cut 8 bases from V and 1 base from J, with 14 bases between. CDR1 is SNHLY, CDR2 FYNNEI, per germline. CDR3 length equals 14 residues.

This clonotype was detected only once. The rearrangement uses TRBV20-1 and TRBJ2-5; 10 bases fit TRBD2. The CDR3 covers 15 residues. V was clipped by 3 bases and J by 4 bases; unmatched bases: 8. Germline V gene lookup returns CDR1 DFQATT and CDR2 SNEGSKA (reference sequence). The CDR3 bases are TGCAGTGCTAGTGTGTCTAGCGGGAGAACAGAGACCCAGTACTTC. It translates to CSASVSSGRTETQYF.

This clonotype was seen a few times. The chain's CDR3 is CSTTPGVEQFF. The CDR3 DNA is TGCAGTACGACTCCGGGGGTCGAGCAGTTCTTC. This sequence joins TRBV20-1 and TRBJ2-1; D might be TRBD2 (6 bases). This CDR3 has 11 residues. Germline V CDR1 and CDR2: DFQATT, SNEGSKA (reference sequence). Between the trimmed V and J ends, which lost 8 bases and 10 bases, there was a span of 15 bases.

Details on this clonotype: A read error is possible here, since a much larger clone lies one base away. CDR3 DNA: TGTGCCAGCTGTTTAACCGGGACTAGCGGGAGGCCGCAGTTCTTC. Amino acids: CASCLTGTSGRPQFF. The rearrangement joins TRBV27 to TRBJ2-1; 15 positions agree with TRBD2. Germline values: CDR1 MNHEY, CDR2 SMNVEV (reference sequence). CDR3 size: 15 residues.

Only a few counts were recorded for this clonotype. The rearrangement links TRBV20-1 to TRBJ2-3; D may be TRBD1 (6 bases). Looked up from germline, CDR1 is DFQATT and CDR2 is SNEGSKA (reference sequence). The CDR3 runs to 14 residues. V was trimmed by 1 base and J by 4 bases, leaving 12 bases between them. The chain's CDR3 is CSARVQGSSDTQYF. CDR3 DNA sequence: TGCAGTGCTAGAGTTCAGGGGAGCTCAGATACGCAGTATTTT.